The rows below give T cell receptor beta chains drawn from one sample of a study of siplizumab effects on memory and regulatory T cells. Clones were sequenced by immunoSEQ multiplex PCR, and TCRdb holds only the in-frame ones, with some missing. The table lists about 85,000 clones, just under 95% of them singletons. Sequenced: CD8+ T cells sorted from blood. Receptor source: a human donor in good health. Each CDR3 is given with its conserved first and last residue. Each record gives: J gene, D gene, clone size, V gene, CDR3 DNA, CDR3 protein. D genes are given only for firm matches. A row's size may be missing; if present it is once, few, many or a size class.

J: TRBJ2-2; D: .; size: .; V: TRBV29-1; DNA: TGCAGCGTTACATTAGCGAACACCGGGGAGCTGTTTTTT; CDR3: CSVTLANTGELFF
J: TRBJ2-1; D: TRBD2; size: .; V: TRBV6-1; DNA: TGTGCCAGCAGTGAAACTAGCGGGAGTAATCATGAGCAGTTCTTC; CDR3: CASSETSGSNHEQFF
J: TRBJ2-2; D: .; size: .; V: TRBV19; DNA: TGTGCCAGTAGTATATTTTTCAGGAGGGGGGACGGGGAGCTGTTTTTT; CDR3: CASSIFFRRGDGELFF
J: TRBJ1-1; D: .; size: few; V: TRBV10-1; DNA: TGCGCCAGCAGTGTATCGGGGAACACTGAAGCTTTCTTT; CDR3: CASSVSGNTEAFF
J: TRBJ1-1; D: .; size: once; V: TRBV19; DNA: TGTGCCAGTAGTATAGAGTTACATAGCGGTCTGGGGGCTTTCTTT; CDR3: CASSIELHSGLGAFF
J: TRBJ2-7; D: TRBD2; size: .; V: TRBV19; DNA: TGTGCCAGTAGTTCCCGGACTAGCGGTCGCTACGAGCAGTACTTC; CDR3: CASSSRTSGRYEQYF
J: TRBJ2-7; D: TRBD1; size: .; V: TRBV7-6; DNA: TGTGCCAGCAGCTTCCCGGGACAGGGACAGTACGAGCAGTACTTC; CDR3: CASSFPGQGQYEQYF
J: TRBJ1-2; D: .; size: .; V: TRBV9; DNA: TGTGCCAGCAGCCCTCGCGACAGGTATGGCTACACCTTC; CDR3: CASSPRDRYGYTF
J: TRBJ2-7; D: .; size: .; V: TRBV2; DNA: TGTGCCAGCAGTGCAAAACAGGGCGGCTACGAGCAGTACTTC; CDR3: CASSAKQGGYEQYF
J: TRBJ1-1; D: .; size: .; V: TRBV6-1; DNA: TGTGCCAGCAGTGAGGGGGGTACTGAAGCTTTCTTT; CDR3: CASSEGGTEAFF
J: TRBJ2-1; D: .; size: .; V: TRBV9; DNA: TGTGCCAGCAGCGAAAAGTCGTACAATGAGCAGTTCTTC; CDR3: CASSEKSYNEQFF
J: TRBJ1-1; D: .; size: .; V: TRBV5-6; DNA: TGTGCCAGCAGCTTGGGGACAGCCAGGGGGAACACTGAAGCTTTCTTT; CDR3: CASSLGTARGNTEAFF
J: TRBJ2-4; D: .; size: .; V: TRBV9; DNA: TGTGCCAGCAGCGTAGGACCCTCCGAGAAAAACATTCAGTACTTC; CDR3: CASSVGPSEKNIQYF
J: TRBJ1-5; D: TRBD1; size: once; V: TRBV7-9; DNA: TGTGCCAGCAGCCCCATGGACAGGTCCAATAGCAATCAGCCCCAGCATTTT; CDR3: CASSPMDRSNSNQPQHF
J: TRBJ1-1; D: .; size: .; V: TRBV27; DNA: TGTGCCAGCAGTTTCGCTGGGGACACTGAAGCTTTCTTT; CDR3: CASSFAGDTEAFF
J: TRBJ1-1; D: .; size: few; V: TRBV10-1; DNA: TGCGCCAGCAGTGAGTCAGGCCCGTTGGAAGCTTTCTTT; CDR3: CASSESGPLEAFF
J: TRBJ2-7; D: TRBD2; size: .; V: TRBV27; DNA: TGTGCCAGCAGTCTAGCGGGAGGGACCTACGAGCAGTACTTC; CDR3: CASSLAGGTYEQYF
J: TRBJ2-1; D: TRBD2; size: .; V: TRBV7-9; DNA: TGTGCCAGCAGCTTAGTAGCTAGCGGGAGGGAGGGTGAGCAGTTCTTC; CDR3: CASSLVASGREGEQFF
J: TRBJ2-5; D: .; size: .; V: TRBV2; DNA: TGTGCAGGGGCGGGGATGCAAGAGACCCAGTACTTC; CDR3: CAGAGMQETQYF
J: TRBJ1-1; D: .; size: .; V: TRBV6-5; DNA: TGTGCCAGCAGAGATAACACTGAAGCTTTCTTT; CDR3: CASRDNTEAFF
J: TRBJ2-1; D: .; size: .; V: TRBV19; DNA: TGTGCCAGTAGCGACAGTCACTGGAACAATGAGCAGTTCTTC; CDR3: CASSDSHWNNEQFF
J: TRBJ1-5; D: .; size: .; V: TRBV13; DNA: TGTGCCAGCAGCCCGAGCCGAACTAGCAATCAGCCCCAGCATTTT; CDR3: CASSPSRTSNQPQHF
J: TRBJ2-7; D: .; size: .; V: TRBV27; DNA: TGTGCCAGCAGTTCCCAGCTAAAATACTACGAGCAGTACTTC; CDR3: CASSSQLKYYEQYF
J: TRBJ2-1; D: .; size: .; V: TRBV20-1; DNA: TGCAGTGCTAGACAGGGGTATGAGCAGTTCTTC; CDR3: CSARQGYEQFF
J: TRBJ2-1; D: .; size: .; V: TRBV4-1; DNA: TGCGCCAGCAGCCCGTCTGGGGGGGCCGAGTACAATGAGCAGTTCTTC; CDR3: CASSPSGGAEYNEQFF
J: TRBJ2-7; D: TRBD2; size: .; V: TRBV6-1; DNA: TGTGCCAGCAGTAACGGACTAGCCGGCCACTACGAGCAGTACTTC; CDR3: CASSNGLAGHYEQYF
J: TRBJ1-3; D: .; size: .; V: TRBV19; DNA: TGTGCCAGTAGTGCAGGGCGTGGCTCTGGAAACACCATATATTTT; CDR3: CASSAGRGSGNTIYF
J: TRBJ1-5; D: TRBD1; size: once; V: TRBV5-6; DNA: TGTGCCAGCAGCTTGTTCGACAGGGGGCATCAGCCCCAGCATTTT; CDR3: CASSLFDRGHQPQHF
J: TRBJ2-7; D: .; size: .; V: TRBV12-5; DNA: TGTGCTAGTGGTTTGGGGCCAGACTACGAGCAGTACTTC; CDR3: CASGLGPDYEQYF
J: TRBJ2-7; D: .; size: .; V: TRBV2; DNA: TGTGCCAGCAGTGCATTCCAGGGGGAGGGATCCTACGAGCAGTACTTC; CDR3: CASSAFQGEGSYEQYF
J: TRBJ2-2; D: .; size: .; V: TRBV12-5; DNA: TGTGCTAGTGGTTTGACCCGATTAAACGGCGGGGCCGGGGAGCTGTTTTTT; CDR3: CASGLTRLNGGAGELFF
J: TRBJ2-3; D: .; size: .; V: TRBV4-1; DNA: TGCGCCAGCAGCCGAGAACTAGAAATGACAGATACGCAGTATTTT; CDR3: CASSRELEMTDTQYF
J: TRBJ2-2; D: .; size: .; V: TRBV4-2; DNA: TGTGCCAGCAGCCTAGGCTCGGGCGGGGAGCTGTTTTTT; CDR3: CASSLGSGGELFF
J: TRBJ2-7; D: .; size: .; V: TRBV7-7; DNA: TGTGCTAGCAGCTTAGGTCGCGGGACCTACGAGCAGTACTTC; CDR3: CASSLGRGTYEQYF
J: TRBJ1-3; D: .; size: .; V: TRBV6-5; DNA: TGTGCCAGCAGTTCCGGGGATGGAAACACCATATATTTT; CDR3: CASSSGDGNTIYF
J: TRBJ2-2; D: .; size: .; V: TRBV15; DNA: TGTGCCACCAGCAGAGATATTAGCCCCGGGGAGCTGTTTTTT; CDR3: CATSRDISPGELFF
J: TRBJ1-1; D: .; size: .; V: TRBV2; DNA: TGTGCCAGCAGTGAGAGGGGGAGGAACACTGAAGCTTTCTTT; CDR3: CASSERGRNTEAFF
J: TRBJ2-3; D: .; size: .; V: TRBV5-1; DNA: TGCGCCAGCAGCTCGAGGGAGGAGTATGGGGCAGATACGCAGTATTTT; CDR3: CASSSREEYGADTQYF
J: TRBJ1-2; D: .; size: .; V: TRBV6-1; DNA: TGTGCCAGCGCCGACTATGGCTACACCTTC; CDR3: CASADYGYTF
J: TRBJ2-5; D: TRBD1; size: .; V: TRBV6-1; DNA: TGTGCCAGCAGCTTAGGTCTAGGACAGGACGAGACCCAGTACTTC; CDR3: CASSLGLGQDETQYF